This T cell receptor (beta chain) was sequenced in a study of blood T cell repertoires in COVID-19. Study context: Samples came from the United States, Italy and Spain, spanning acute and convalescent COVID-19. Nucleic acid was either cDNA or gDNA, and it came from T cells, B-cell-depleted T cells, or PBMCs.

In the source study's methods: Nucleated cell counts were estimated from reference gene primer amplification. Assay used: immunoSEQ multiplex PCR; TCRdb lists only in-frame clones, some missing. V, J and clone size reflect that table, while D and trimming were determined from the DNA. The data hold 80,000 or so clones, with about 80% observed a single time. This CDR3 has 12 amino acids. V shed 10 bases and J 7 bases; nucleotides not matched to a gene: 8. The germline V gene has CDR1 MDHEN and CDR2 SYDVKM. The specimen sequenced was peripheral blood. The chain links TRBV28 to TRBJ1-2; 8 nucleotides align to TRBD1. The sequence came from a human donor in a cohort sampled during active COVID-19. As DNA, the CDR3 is TGTGCCACCGGACAGGGCGAGGGTGGCTACACCTTC. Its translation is CATGQGEGGYTF.